Sequencing of this T cell receptor beta chain was carried out in a study of blood T cells in healthy people across ages. The V gene end was trimmed by 0 bases and the J gene end by 10 bases; junction bases not matched to a gene: 11. This CDR3 is built from 16 residues. Germline CDR1 and CDR2: MNHEY and SVGEGT. A second PCR of about 7 to 11 cycles used a sample-barcoded 5' primer and a J-beta primer mix. A single record per CDR3 protein comes from TCRdb applying MiXCR to the 5' RACE reads. The table shows about 1,800,000 distinct CDR3 sequences, with about 30% occurring only once. The TCR originated in a woman in her 30s in good health. The chain uses TRBV6-2 or TRBV6-3 and TRBJ2-1, with 8 bases lining up with TRBD2. Sequenced: blood. CDR3 nucleotide sequence: TGTGCCAGCAGTTACTCAAGGACTAGCAACGCCTACGAGCAGTTCTTC. This translates into CASSYSRTSNAYEQFF.